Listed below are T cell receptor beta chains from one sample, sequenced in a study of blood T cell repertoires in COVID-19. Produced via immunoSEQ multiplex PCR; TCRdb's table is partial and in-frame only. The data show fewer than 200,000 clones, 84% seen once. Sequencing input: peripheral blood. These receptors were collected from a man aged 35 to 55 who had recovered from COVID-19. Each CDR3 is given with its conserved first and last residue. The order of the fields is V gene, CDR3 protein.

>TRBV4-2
CASSQVAGGDSPLHF
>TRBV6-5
CASSSRGAGKETQYF
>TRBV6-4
CASSLAGGRTDTQYF
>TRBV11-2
CASSLEDRVFGEKLFF
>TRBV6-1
CASKIRGGADTQYF
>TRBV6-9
CASSSTTLAGGYNEQFF
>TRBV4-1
CASSQDREYSNQPQHF
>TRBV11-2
CASSAGLGEQYF
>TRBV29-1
CSVELGGINTIYF
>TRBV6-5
CASRRGQGAGEQFF
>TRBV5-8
CASSFQDTEAFF
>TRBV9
CASSPGQGDYGYTF
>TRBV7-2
CADKQSTGISEAFF
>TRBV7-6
CASSLVTSEYNEQFF
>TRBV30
CAWSGQVGYYGYTF
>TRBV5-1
CASSLAGFGYTF
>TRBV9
CASSAEATGTYGYTF
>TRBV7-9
CASSLGTARNYGYTF
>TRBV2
CASRRVSNTGELFF
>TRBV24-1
CATSDGTSGRTSTDTQYF
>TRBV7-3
CASSLKVGGTYEQYF
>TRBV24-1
CATSDAGTSRNNEQFF
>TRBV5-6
CASRLQGYYGYTF
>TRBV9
CASSGDTDTQYF
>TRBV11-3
CASSLDSRTGGRLYNEQFF
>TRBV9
CASSSSPGTNFQETQYF
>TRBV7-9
CASSLASGGLYEQYF
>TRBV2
CASSVSILLGTGELFF
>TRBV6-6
CASGSSSRSNEKLFF
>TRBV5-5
CASRYREGGAYSGANVLTF
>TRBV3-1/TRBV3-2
CASSRERQGVLSAQYF
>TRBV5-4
CASSGMTSGRGLLNEQFF
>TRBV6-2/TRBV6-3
CASSYPNYEQYF
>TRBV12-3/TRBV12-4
CASSFDQREQYF
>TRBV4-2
CASSATDTQYF
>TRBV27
CASSLGRANYGYTF
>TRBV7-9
CASSLGQNNEKLFF
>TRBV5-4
CASSLGQGDYGYTF
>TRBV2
CASRTGGNTEAFF
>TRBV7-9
CASSPPRLARYNEQFF
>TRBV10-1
CGIYGAYNEQFF
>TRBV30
CACAGETNEKLFF
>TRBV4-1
CASSRAPGGTQYF
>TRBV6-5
CASRAQGSGEKLFF
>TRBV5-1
CASSRGTGGISTDTQYF
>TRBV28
CASRTALETQYF
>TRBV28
CASSGRQGSTDTQYF
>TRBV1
CTSSQERPLAGVYQETQYF
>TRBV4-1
CASSQSGTGAYEQYF